This TCR beta chain was sequenced in a study of blood T cell repertoires in COVID-19. As for the study in general: Sources were T cells, B-cell-depleted T cells, or PBMCs; the material itself was cDNA or gDNA.

Sequencing was performed with immunoSEQ multiplex PCR; in TCRdb, only in-frame clones are kept and a portion is missing. The repertoire includes under 250,000 clones, around 83% of them detected once, and around 9.5% sits in the top ten. V gave up 5 bases and J gave up 0 bases; unmatched junction bases: 15. Germline assignment: CDR1 SGHTA and CDR2 FQGNSA. The CDR3 contains 19 residues. The sequence derives from a man aged 45-60 years with active or convalescent COVID-19. This chain links TRBV7-2 with TRBJ1-2, with 10 nucleotides matching TRBD1. Sequencing input: peripheral blood. For the CDR3, the DNA is TGTGCCAGCAGCCCCCAGATTACGGGACAGGGGTGGGCTAACTATGGCTACACCTTC. Its protein product is CASSPQITGQGWANYGYTF. Variable domain in full (rest from reference TRBV7-2 and TRBJ1-2): GAGVSQSPSNKVTEKGKDVELRCDPISGHTALYWYRQSLGQGLEFLIYFQGNSAPDKSGLPSDRFSAERTGGSVSTLTIQRTQQEDSAVYLCASSPQITGQGWANYGYTFGSGTRLTVV.